Listed here are 25 T cell receptor beta chains from one sample, sequenced in a study of blood T cell repertoires in COVID-19. The method was immunoSEQ multiplex PCR; TCRdb's version includes in-frame clones alone and lacks a portion of them. This table has about 230,000 clones, about nine tenths appearing once. Sequencing was done on a sample of PBMCs or T cells enriched from blood (not recorded which). These receptors all stem from a man between 18 and 35 years old who had recovered from COVID-19.

The genes are TRBV29-1 and TRBJ2-1, with D possibly matching TRBD1 (6 bases). The CDR3 runs to 17 residues. V gave up 6 bases and J gave up 0 bases, with 21 bases separating them. CDR1 is SQVTM and CDR2 is ANQGSEA in the germline V gene. DNA for the CDR3: TGCAGCGTGGTCTCTCCTTTGACAGGCAACTCCTACAATGAGCAGTTCTTC. Translated, it gives CSVVSPLTGNSYNEQFF.

The J gene is TRBJ2-3, the V gene TRBV7-3; 8 nucleotides align to TRBD2. V was clipped by 0 bases and J by 2 bases; unmatched bases: 7. The CDR3 loop spans 17 amino acids. Germline assignment: CDR1 SGHTA and CDR2 FQGTGA. Here the CDR3 DNA reads TGTGCCAGCAGCTTAACGGGGGGTAGCGGGATCACAGATACGCAGTATTTT. Translation: CASSLTGGSGITDTQYF.

This clone was seen once. The chain has TRBV3-1 (or the pseudogene TRBV3-2) and TRBJ2-5; perhaps TRBD2 as D (6 bases). The V end was cut by 2 bases, the J end by 2 bases, with 12 bases between. CDR1 LGHDT and CDR2 YNNKEL come from the germline V gene (reference sequence). This CDR3 contains 15 residues. The CDR3 here is CASSQRGGTQETQYF. CDR3 bases: TGTGCCAGCAGCCAACGCGGAGGGACGCAAGAGACCCAGTACTTC.

The chain joins TRBV6-4 to TRBJ2-2; the D gene is possibly TRBD2 (6 bases). V lost 5 bases and J 1 base, leaving 14 bases between the germline ends. The V gene's germline CDR1 is MRHNA and CDR2 SNTAGT. This CDR3 comprises 16 residues. The CDR3 bases are TGTGCCAGCAGTAGGGAGGACACTTTGAACACCGGGGAGCTGTTTTTT. This encodes CASSREDTLNTGELFF.

This chain joins TRBV5-5 and TRBJ1-1; 11 nucleotides align to TRBD1. CDR1 SGHKS and CDR2 YYEKEE come from the germline V gene (reference sequence). The CDR3 runs 13 residues. The V gene end was trimmed by 4 bases and the J gene end by 11 bases; junction bases not matched to a gene: 7. This chain's CDR3 is CASSPGTGGEAFF. The CDR3 DNA follows: TGTGCCAGCAGCCCCGGGACAGGGGGTGAGGCTTTCTTT.

This chain links TRBV19 with TRBJ2-2; 7 bases fit TRBD1. Germline V gene lookup returns CDR1 LNHDA and CDR2 SQIVND (reference sequence). The CDR3 is made up of 15 amino acids. J lost 3 bases, V lost 4 bases, and 5 bases had no gene match. CDR3 residues: CASSTGQDYTGELFF. The CDR3 DNA reads TGTGCCAGTAGTACCGGACAGGACTACACCGGGGAGCTGTTTTTT. The variable domain in full, completed from reference TRBV19 and TRBJ2-2, reads DGGITQSPKYLFRKEGQNVTLSCEQNLNHDAMYWYRQDPGQGLRLIYYSQIVNDFQKGDIAEGYSVSREKKESFPLTVTSAQKNPTAFYLCASSTGQDYTGELFFGEGSRLTVL.

The J gene is TRBJ2-7, the V gene TRBV7-8; D remains unclear. The CDR3 totals 16 residues. Trimming removed 5 bases from V and 2 bases from J, with 19 bases in between. Germline-derived CDR1 and CDR2 are SGHVS and FQNEAQ. The CDR3 DNA reads as TGTGCCAGCAGCCAACGTGCCACAGACCCGACCTACGAGCAGTACTTC. As protein: CASSQRATDPTYEQYF.

This chain connects TRBV27 to TRBJ1-4; the D gene is possibly TRBD1 (6 bases). CDR3 length: 15 residues. Per germline, CDR1 MNHEY and CDR2 SMNVEV (reference sequence). V gave up 2 bases and J gave up 7 bases, with 14 bases separating them. The CDR3, as DNA: TGTGCCAGCAGTTTAGTCGGGACAATGGGTGAAAAACTGTTTTTT. It translates to CASSLVGTMGEKLFF.

The chain combines TRBV11-2 with TRBJ2-1; D is perhaps TRBD1 (6 bases). Trimming left V 4 bases short and J 5 bases short, with 12 bases between. The germline V gene encodes CDR1 SGHAT and CDR2 FQNNGV. This CDR3 contains 14 residues. The DNA of the CDR3 is TGTGCCAGCAGCTCTTTACAGGGCCACAATGAGCAGTTCTTC. The encoded protein is CASSSLQGHNEQFF. Using reference TRBV11-2 and TRBJ2-1 for the parts outside the CDR3, the full variable domain is EAGVAQSPRYKIIEKRQSVAFWCNPISGHATLYWYQQILGQGPKLLIQFQNNGVVDDSQLPKDRFSAERLKGVDSTLKIQPAKLEDSAVYLCASSSLQGHNEQFFGPGTRLTVL.

This clone turned up a few times. The chain joins TRBV11-2 to TRBJ2-1; 13 nucleotides line up with TRBD2. V lost 5 bases and J lost 6; bases outside the gene matches: 4. CDR1 and CDR2 from the germline V gene are SGHAT and FQNNGV. This CDR3 comprises 15 residues. The CDR3 loop reads CASSVTSGGANEQFF. DNA for the CDR3: TGTGCCAGCAGCGTCACTAGCGGGGGGGCCAATGAGCAGTTCTTC.

V is TRBV2 and J is TRBJ1-4; tentatively, D is TRBD1 (5 bases). The CDR3 contains 13 residues. V was trimmed by 6 bases and J by 3 bases, leaving 8 bases between them. The V gene's germline CDR1 is SNHLY and CDR2 FYNNEI. CDR3 in DNA: TGTGCCAGCAGCAGGGCACCTAATGAAAAACTGTTTTTT. Translation gives CASSRAPNEKLFF.

The genes are TRBV6-5 and TRBJ1-5; 7 nucleotides match TRBD1. Germline CDR1 and CDR2: MNHEY and SVGAGI. The length of the CDR3 is 15 residues. The V segment lost 5 bases and the J segment 0 bases; nucleotides outside the gene matches: 4. This CDR3 reads CASSRTGYSNQPQHF. CDR3 DNA sequence: TGTGCCAGCAGTCGGACAGGATATAGCAATCAGCCCCAGCATTTT.

In DNA, the CDR3 is TGTGCCAGCAGCCAAGGGGGCAGGGAAGCTTTCTTT. Encoded protein: CASSQGGREAFF. V is TRBV3-1 (or the pseudogene TRBV3-2) and J is TRBJ1-1, with D perhaps TRBD1 (5 bases). The germline CDR1 and CDR2 sequences are LGHDT and YNNKEL (reference sequence). CDR3 size: 12 residues. V gave up 1 base and J gave up 8 bases, with 8 bases separating them.

The genes are TRBV27 and TRBJ2-5; no clear D. The CDR3 contains 13 residues. CDR1 and CDR2 (germline): MNHEY, SMNVEV (reference sequence). The V and J ends lost 5 bases and 5 bases respectively, with 12 bases between them. For the CDR3, the DNA is TGTGCCAGCAGTAGACCGGAGAGTGAGACCCAGTACTTC. Translating gives CASSRPESETQYF.

The rearrangement links TRBV7-9 to TRBJ1-2, with D tentatively TRBD1 (6 bases). This CDR3 spans 16 amino acids. Germline loops: CDR1 SEHNR, CDR2 FQNEAQ (reference sequence). V was cut by 1 base and J by 6 bases, with 18 bases left in between. CDR3 nucleotides: TGTGCCAGCAGCTTAGGAAGTAGCCAGGGGATGAATGGCTACACCTTC. It codes for CASSLGSSQGMNGYTF.

The chain combines TRBV4-1 with TRBJ2-7; 13 bases match TRBD2. Germline assignment: CDR1 MGHRA and CDR2 YSYEKL. This CDR3 contains 16 residues. The V and J ends lost 4 bases and 5 bases, in that order; junction bases with no gene match: 8. CDR3: CASSRLAGGDTHEQYF. CDR3 sequence (DNA): TGCGCCAGCAGCCGACTAGCGGGAGGCGATACACACGAGCAGTACTTC.

The chain combines TRBV19 with TRBJ1-3; D is unclear. The CDR3 runs 13 residues. From germline, CDR1 is LNHDA and CDR2 SQIVND (reference sequence). The ends were cut back, 5 bases at V and 3 bases at J, with 8 bases in the middle. Written as DNA, the CDR3 is TGTGCCAGTAGTTGGCAGAATGGAAACACCATATATTTT. This gives the protein CASSWQNGNTIYF.

In its sample, this clone was seen once. The chain joins TRBV11-2 to TRBJ1-6, with D uncertain. Trimming pared 1 base from V and 8 bases from J, leaving 6 bases between. The CDR3 extends over 13 amino acids. Germline CDR1 SGHAT, CDR2 FQNNGV. CDR3 protein: CASSLAADSPLHF. CDR3 in DNA: TGTGCCAGCAGCTTAGCGGCGGATTCACCCCTCCACTTT.

This chain links TRBV11-2 with TRBJ2-7; D may be TRBD2 (6 bases). Trimming removed 2 bases at V and 3 bases at J, with 17 bases between. The CDR3 contains 16 residues. Germline V gives CDR1 SGHAT, CDR2 FQNNGV. This CDR3 is CASSLYSVSGYYEQYF. The CDR3 DNA reads TGTGCCAGCAGCTTATACAGCGTTAGCGGATACTACGAGCAGTACTTC.

This clone was counted once. The sample contains more than one DNA sequence encoding this CDR3. The chain links TRBV7-9 to TRBJ1-3; D not resolved. Per germline, CDR1 SEHNR and CDR2 FQNEAQ (reference sequence). The CDR3 covers 12 residues. With 5 bases removed from V and 4 bases from J, the gap between germline ends came to 6 bases. This CDR3 is CASSNTGNTIYF. The CDR3 DNA is TGTGCCAGCAGCAACACCGGAAACACCATATATTTT.

The chain carries TRBV28 and TRBJ2-3; 7 bases agree with TRBD2. Trimming took 10 bases from V and 4 from J; bases not matched to a gene: 8. The CDR3 has 13 residues. Germline-derived CDR1 and CDR2 are MDHEN and SYDVKM. CDR3 in DNA: TGTGCCACCTGGGAGGGAGCCGCAGATACGCAGTATTTT. Translation gives CATWEGAADTQYF.

This clone was counted at least ten times. J is TRBJ2-7 and V is TRBV25-1, with TRBD1 as a possible D gene (6 bases). V dropped 3 bases and J dropped 4 bases, with 10 bases sitting between them. CDR3 length equals 13 residues. CDR1 and CDR2 from the germline V gene are MGHDK and SYGVNS. CDR3 in DNA: TGTGCCAGCAGTGAGGCCAGGGGATACGAGCAGTACTTC. Its translation is CASSEARGYEQYF.

The gene calls are TRBV9 and TRBJ2-1; D may be TRBD2 (6 bases). From germline, CDR1 is SGDLS and CDR2 YYNGEE. Trimming shortened V by 0 bases and J by 2 bases, and 15 bases separated the two germline ends. The CDR3 extends over 17 amino acids. The CDR3 DNA is TGTGCCAGCAGCGTAGCTCCTGCGGGGAGGACCTACAATGAGCAGTTCTTC. It codes for CASSVAPAGRTYNEQFF.

The CDR3 spells CASSEQATNEKLFF. In DNA, the CDR3 is TGTGCCAGCAGCGAACAGGCAACTAATGAAAAACTGTTTTTT. The chain couples TRBV7-9 to TRBJ1-4; a weak D match, TRBD1 (5 bases). V was cut by 5 bases and J by 0 bases, with 7 bases left in between. The length of the CDR3 is 14 residues. Germline V lookup: CDR1 SEHNR, CDR2 FQNEAQ (reference sequence).

The CDR3 nucleotides are TGTGCCAGCAGCACGACAACCGGGACAGTTAATTCACCCCTCCACTTT. Translation: CASSTTTGTVNSPLHF. V is TRBV7-8 and J is TRBJ1-6; the match to TRBD1 covers 7 bases. This CDR3 comprises 16 residues. Germline CDR1 and CDR2: SGHVS and FQNEAQ. After removal of 5 bases from V and 6 bases from J, the junction contained 10 bases not matched to a gene.